A selection of T cell receptor beta chains follows, all from one sample in a study of shared clonotypes between healthy human individuals. Generated by immunoSEQ multiplex PCR, the TCRdb table keeps only in-frame clones and is missing some. This sample has around 2.5 million clones, with over 85% found just once. Sequences were obtained from naive CD4+ T cells from PBMCs. The source is a man aged 18 to 30 in good health. Some clones in this sample may be carry-over from other donors' samples. CDR3s include the opening cysteine and the closing phenylalanine or tryptophan. D genes are given only for firm matches. Size is stated for part of the rows, as once, few or many counts, or as a class when the clone is expanded.

>TRBV4-1|NA|TRBJ1-5|NA
TGCGCCAGCAGCCAAGACATGTTGCAGGGAAGTCAGCCCCAGCATTTT
CASSQDMLQGSQPQHF
>TRBV5-4|NA|TRBJ2-5|NA
TGTGCCAGCAGCCCGGGACCGCAAGAGACCCAGTACTTC
CASSPGPQETQYF
>TRBV6-1|NA|TRBJ2-7|NA
TGTGCCAGCAGTGATGCACAGGGGAGGTACGAGCAGTACTTC
CASSDAQGRYEQYF
>TRBV5-6|TRBD1|TRBJ1-3|NA
TGTGCCAGCAGCTGGGACAGGGGCACTGGAAACACCATATATTTT
CASSWDRGTGNTIYF
>TRBV19|NA|TRBJ2-2|few
TGTGCCAGTAGTATACGAACCGGGGAGCTGTTTTTT
CASSIRTGELFF
>TRBV7-9|TRBD2|TRBJ2-1|NA
TGTGCCGGTAGGACTAGCGGGACCGCGTACAATGAGCAGTTCTTC
CAGRTSGTAYNEQFF
>TRBV19|TRBD1|TRBJ2-7|NA
TGTGCCAGTAGCTCGCCCGGGACAGTCTCCTACGAGCAGTACTTC
CASSSPGTVSYEQYF
>TRBV19|TRBD1|TRBJ1-1|NA
TGTGCCAGTAGCCAGACAGGGGGATTCACTGAAGCTTTCTTT
CASSQTGGFTEAFF
>TRBV5-5|NA|TRBJ1-1|NA
TGTGCCAGCAGCCCGGGACGAGGAGGCACTGAAGCTTTCTTT
CASSPGRGGTEAFF
>TRBV28|NA|TRBJ1-5|NA
TGTGCCAGCAGTTCACCTACAGACCCCAGGATTAGCAATCAGCCCCAGCATTTT
CASSSPTDPRISNQPQHF
>TRBV7-3|NA|TRBJ1-5|few
TGTGCCAGCAGCGCACTGGAAGGGGGTTTGCAGCCCCAGCATTTT
CASSALEGGLQPQHF
>TRBV28|TRBD1|TRBJ2-7|NA
TGTGCCAGCAGTTCCCGGGACAGGGCCTCCTACGAGCAGTACTTC
CASSSRDRASYEQYF
>TRBV5-1|NA|TRBJ2-6|NA
TGCGCCAGCAGCTTGGTTGTCAGGGTGGACGGGGCCAACGTCCTGACTTTC
CASSLVVRVDGANVLTF
>TRBV2|TRBD2|TRBJ2-1|NA
TGTGCCAGCAGTCCCGGGACTAGCAGCTACAATGAGCAGTTCTTC
CASSPGTSSYNEQFF
>TRBV7-2|NA|TRBJ2-4|NA
TGTGCCAGCAGCTTAGGGGAGGCAAACATTCAGTACTTC
CASSLGEANIQYF
>TRBV20-1|NA|TRBJ2-7|NA
TGCAGTGCTAGCGCGAACTACGAGCAGTACTTC
CSASANYEQYF
>TRBV15|NA|TRBJ1-4|NA
TGTGCCACCAGCCCCCTGGGGCACACTAATGAAAAACTGTTTTTT
CATSPLGHTNEKLFF
>TRBV30|NA|TRBJ2-5|NA
TGTGCCTGGAGTGAGCAATTGCGGAGGCCCCCAGGGACCCAGTACTTC
CAWSEQLRRPPGTQYF
>TRBV10-3|NA|TRBJ2-3|NA
TGTGCCATCAGGGGGGCTAGCGGAACAGATACGCAGTATTTT
CAIRGASGTDTQYF
>TRBV6-4|NA|TRBJ2-7|NA
TGTGCCAGCAGTGACTTCCCCGGGGAGCAGTACTTC
CASSDFPGEQYF
>TRBV4-3|TRBD2|TRBJ2-1|NA
TGCGCCAGCAGCCAAGAACTAGCGGGGGCAAGGCTTGAGCAGTTCTTC
CASSQELAGARLEQFF
>TRBV4-3|NA|TRBJ1-1|NA
TGCGCCAGCAGCCAAGATCTTGCAGCCAAAGCTTTCTTT
CASSQDLAAKAFF
>TRBV7-3|NA|TRBJ2-7|NA
TGTGCCAGCAGCCCCACCGCGAGGACTGCCATGTCCTACGAGCAGTACTTC
CASSPTARTAMSYEQYF
>TRBV4-1|NA|TRBJ1-5|few
TGCGCCAGCAAAAGCCAACGGGGGGCGGGTCAGCCCCAGCATTTT
CASKSQRGAGQPQHF
>TRBV7-3|NA|TRBJ2-5|NA
TGTGCCAGCAGCTTTGGACTGAAAGAGACCCAGTACTTC
CASSFGLKETQYF
>TRBV28|TRBD1|TRBJ2-3|once
TGTGCCAGCAGACCTGGACAGGGAGTAGATACGCAGTATTTT
CASRPGQGVDTQYF
>TRBV6-5|TRBD2|TRBJ2-7|NA
TGTGCCAGCAATAGCGGGGGAAGCTCCTACGAGCAGTACTTC
CASNSGGSSYEQYF
>TRBV6-6|NA|TRBJ1-5|NA
TGTGCCAGCAGCGGGGGCAATCAGCCCCAGCATTTT
CASSGGNQPQHF
>TRBV7-9|TRBD2|TRBJ2-1|NA
TGTGCCAGCAGCAACAGAGCTGGCGGGAGGTCCTACAATGAGCAGTTCTTC
CASSNRAGGRSYNEQFF
>TRBV7-9|NA|TRBJ2-2|NA
TGTGCCAGCAGCCCAAGGACGGGTTACACCGGGGAGCTGTTTTTT
CASSPRTGYTGELFF